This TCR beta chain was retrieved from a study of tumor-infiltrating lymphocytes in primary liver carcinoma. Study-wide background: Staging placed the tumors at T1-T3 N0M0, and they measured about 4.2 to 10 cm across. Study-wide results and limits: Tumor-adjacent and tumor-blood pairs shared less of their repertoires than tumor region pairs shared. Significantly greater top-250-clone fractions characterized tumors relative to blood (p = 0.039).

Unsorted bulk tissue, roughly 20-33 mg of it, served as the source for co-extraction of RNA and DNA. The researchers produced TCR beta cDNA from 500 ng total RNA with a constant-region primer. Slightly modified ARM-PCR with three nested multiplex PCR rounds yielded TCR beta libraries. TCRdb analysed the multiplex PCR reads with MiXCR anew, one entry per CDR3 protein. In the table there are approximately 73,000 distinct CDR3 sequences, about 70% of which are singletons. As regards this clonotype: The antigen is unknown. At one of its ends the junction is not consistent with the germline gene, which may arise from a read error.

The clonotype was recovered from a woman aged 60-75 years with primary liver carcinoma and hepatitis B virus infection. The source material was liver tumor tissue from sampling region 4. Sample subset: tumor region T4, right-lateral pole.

CDR3 sequence (DNA): TGCAGCGTTGTCAGGGCGAGAAGAAGGACCGGGGAGCTGTTCTTT. Protein: CSVVRARRRTGELFF. V usage is TRBV29-1 and J usage is TRBJ2-2; D may be TRBD1 or TRBD2 (5 bases each). The CDR3 contains 15 residues. CDR1 is SQVTM, CDR2 ANQGSEA, per germline.